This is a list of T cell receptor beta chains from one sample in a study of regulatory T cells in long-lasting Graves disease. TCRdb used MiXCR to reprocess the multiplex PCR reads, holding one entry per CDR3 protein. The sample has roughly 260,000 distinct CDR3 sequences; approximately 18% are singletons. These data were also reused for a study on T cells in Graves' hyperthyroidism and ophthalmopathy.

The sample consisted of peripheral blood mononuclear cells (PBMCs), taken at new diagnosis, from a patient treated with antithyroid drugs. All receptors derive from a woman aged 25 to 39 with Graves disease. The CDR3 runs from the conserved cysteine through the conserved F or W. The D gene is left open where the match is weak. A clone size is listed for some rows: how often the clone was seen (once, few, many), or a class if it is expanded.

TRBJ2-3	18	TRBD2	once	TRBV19	TGTGCCAGTAGTCCCCAGAGGACTAGCGGGACTAGCACAGATACGCAGTATTTT	CASSPQRTSGTSTDTQYF
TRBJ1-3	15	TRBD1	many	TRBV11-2	TGTGCCAGCAGCTTGCAGGGGGCCTATGGAAACACCATATATTTT	CASSLQGAYGNTIYF
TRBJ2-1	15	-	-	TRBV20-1	TGCAGTGCTGATTCGGAGAGCTTCGCCTACAATGAGCAGTTCTTC	CSADSESFAYNEQFF
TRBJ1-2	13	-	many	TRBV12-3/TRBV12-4	TGTGCCAGCAGTTTTCGGCAAAACTATGGCTACACCTTC	CASSFRQNYGYTF
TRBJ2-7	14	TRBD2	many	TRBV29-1	TGCAGCGTGGCAAACCGGGACGGGAGGGACGAGCAGTACTTC	CSVANRDGRDEQYF
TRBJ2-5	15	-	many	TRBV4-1	TGCGCCAGCAGTTACGACAACGGTGAACAAGAGACCCAGTACTTC	CASSYDNGEQETQYF
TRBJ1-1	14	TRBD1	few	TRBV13	TGTGCCAGCAGCCCGGACAGGGGGAGGTCTGAAGCTTTCTTT	CASSPDRGRSEAFF
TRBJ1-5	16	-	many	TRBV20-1	TGCAGTGCCACAGCCAGAGGCGGTTTCAGGGGTCAGCCCCAGCATTTT	CSATARGGFRGQPQHF
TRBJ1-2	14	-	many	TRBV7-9	TGTGCCAGCAGCCCCCACATGAGGCCCTATGGCTACACCTTC	CASSPHMRPYGYTF
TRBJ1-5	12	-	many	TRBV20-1	TGCAGTGCTAGCTACGTAAATCAGCCCCAGCATTTT	CSASYVNQPQHF
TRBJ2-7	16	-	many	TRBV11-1	TGTGCCAGCAGGGGGCGATTCGATGGGAGCTCCTACGAGCAGTACTTC	CASRGRFDGSSYEQYF
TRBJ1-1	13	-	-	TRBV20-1	TGCAGTGCTGACGTAGGACATCATTCCGAAGCTTTCTTT	CSADVGHHSEAFF
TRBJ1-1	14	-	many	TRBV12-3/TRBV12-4	TGTGCCAGCAGTTTTAGGGCTAAAGGCACTGAAGCTTTCTTT	CASSFRAKGTEAFF
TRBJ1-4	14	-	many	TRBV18	TGTGCCAGCTCACCACAGCCAGAAGGCGAAAAACTGTTTTTT	CASSPQPEGEKLFF
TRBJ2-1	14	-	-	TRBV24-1	TGTGCCACCAGTGACGCGGGCGGTTTTGATGAGCAGTTCTTC	CATSDAGGFDEQFF
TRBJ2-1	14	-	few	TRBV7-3	TGTGCCAGCAGCCCTCTCTCGGGGGTAGGTGAGCAGTTCTTC	CASSPLSGVGEQFF
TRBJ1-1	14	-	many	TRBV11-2	TGTGCCAGCAGCTCACCCCGGGAGGGCACTGAAGCTTTCTTT	CASSSPREGTEAFF
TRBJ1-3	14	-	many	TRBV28	TGTGCCAGCAACTCGGGTCACTCTGGAAACACCATATATTTT	CASNSGHSGNTIYF
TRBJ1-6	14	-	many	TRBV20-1	TGCAGTGCTAGAGATAGGATGGATTTCTTACCCCTCCACTTT	CSARDRMDFLPLHF
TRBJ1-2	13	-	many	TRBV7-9	TGTGCCAGCAGCACACGGACGGGCTATGGCTACACCTTC	CASSTRTGYGYTF
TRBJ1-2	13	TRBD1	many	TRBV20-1	TGCAGTGCTAGGGGGACAGCGGACTATGGCTACACCTTC	CSARGTADYGYTF
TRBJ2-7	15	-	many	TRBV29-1	TGCAGCGTTGAAGGTGGGGGCATCCCCTCCTACGAGCAGTACTTC	CSVEGGGIPSYEQYF
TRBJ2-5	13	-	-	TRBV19	TGTGCCAGTAGTCTAACAGTTAAAGAGACCCAGTACTTC	CASSLTVKETQYF
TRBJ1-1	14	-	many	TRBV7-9	TGTGCCAGCAGCTTAGTGAGACCGAACACTGAAGCTTTCTTT	CASSLVRPNTEAFF
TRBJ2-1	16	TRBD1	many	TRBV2	TGTGCCAGCAGTTCCGACAGGGCAGGGGTCTACAATGAGCAGTTCTTC	CASSSDRAGVYNEQFF
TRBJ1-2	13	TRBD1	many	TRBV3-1	TGTGCCAGCAGCCAATCACAAAAAGGACAGGACACCTTC	CASSQSQKGQDTF
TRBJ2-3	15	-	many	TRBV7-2	TGTGCCAGCAGCTTATGGGGCGATAGCACAGATACGCAGTATTTT	CASSLWGDSTDTQYF
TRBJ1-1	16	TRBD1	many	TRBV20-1	TGCAGTGCTAGGGGGACAGGGAATATCAGGGGCACTGAAGCTTTCTTT	CSARGTGNIRGTEAFF
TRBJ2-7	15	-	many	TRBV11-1	TGTGCCAGCAGCTTCAGCCCGGACAAGACCTACGAGCAGTACTTC	CASSFSPDKTYEQYF
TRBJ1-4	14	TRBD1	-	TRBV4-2	TGTGCCAGCAGCCAGGGACAGGTTAATGAAAAACTGTTTTTT	CASSQGQVNEKLFF
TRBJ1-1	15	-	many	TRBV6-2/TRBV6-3	TGTGCCAGCAGTTACTCCCCAGAGGCCTCTTCTGAAGCTTTCTTT	CASSYSPEASSEAFF
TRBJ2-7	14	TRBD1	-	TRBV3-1	TGTGCCAGCAGAAGGGCAGGGGGCGGATACGAGCAGTACTTC	CASRRAGGGYEQYF
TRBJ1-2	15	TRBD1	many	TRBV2	TGTGCCAGCAGTGAAGCGGACAGGAGCGGCTATGGCTACACCTTC	CASSEADRSGYGYTF
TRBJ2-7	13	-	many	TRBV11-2	TGTGCCAGCAGCTTACAGGGGGGGTACGAGCAGTACTTC	CASSLQGGYEQYF
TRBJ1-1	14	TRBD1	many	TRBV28	TGTGCCAGCCGAACAAGGGACAGCCACACTGAAGCTTTCTTT	CASRTRDSHTEAFF
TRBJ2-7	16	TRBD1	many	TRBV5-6	TGTGCCAGCAGCTCTATGGACAGGATTTTCTCCTACGAGCAGTACTTC	CASSSMDRIFSYEQYF
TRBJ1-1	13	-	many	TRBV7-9	TGTGCCAGCAGTTCAGAGGGCGGGACTGAAGCTTTCTTT	CASSSEGGTEAFF
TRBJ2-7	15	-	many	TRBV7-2	TGTGCCAGCAGCTTAGTCCGGACAAGGGCCTACGAGCAGTACTTC	CASSLVRTRAYEQYF
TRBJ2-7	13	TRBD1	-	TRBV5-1	TGCGCCAGCAGCTCCGGGACAGAAGACGAGCAGTACTTC	CASSSGTEDEQYF
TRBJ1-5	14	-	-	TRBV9	TGTGCCAGCAGCGTTTGGGGCTCAGGTCAGCCCCAGCATTTT	CASSVWGSGQPQHF
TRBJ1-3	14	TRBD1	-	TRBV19	TGTGCCAGTAAGCCACAGGGGCTAAGAAACACCATATATTTT	CASKPQGLRNTIYF
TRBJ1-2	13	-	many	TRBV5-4	TGTGCCAGCAGATCTCAGGGGATCTATGGCTACACCTTC	CASRSQGIYGYTF
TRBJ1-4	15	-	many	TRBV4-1	TGCGCCAGCACACCAGGGGTCCAAGGGAAAGAAAAACTGTTTTTT	CASTPGVQGKEKLFF
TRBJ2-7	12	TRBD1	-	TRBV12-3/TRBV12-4	TGTGCCAGCGGGGACAGATCCTACGAGCAGTACTTC	CASGDRSYEQYF
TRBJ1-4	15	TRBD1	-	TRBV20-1	TGCAGTGCTAGGGCCCTAGACAGGGGGGGTGAAAAACTGTTTTTT	CSARALDRGGEKLFF
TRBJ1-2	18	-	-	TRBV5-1	TGCGCCAGCAGCCCATCTTTAGGTGGCGGGGCAGCTAACTATGGCTACACCTTC	CASSPSLGGGAANYGYTF
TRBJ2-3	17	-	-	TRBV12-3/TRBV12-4	TGTGCCAGCAGCTACGATGACGGGTTACAGGCGACAGATACGCAGTATTTT	CASSYDDGLQATDTQYF
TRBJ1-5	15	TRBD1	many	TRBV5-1	TGCGCCAGCCTTGGGACAGGGGTGTGCAATCAGCCCCAGCATTTT	CASLGTGVCNQPQHF
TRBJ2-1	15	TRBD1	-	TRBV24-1	TGTGCCACCAGTGACGCAGGGGGCGCGAACAATGAGCAGTCCTTC	CATSDAGGANNEQSF
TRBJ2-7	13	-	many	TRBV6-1	TGTGCCAGCAGCGAGACAGTGACCTACGAGCAGTACTTC	CASSETVTYEQYF
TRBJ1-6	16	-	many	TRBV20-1	TGCAGTGCTAGAGGCCAGCCAAATCTCAATATTTCACCCCTCCACTTT	CSARGQPNLNISPLHF